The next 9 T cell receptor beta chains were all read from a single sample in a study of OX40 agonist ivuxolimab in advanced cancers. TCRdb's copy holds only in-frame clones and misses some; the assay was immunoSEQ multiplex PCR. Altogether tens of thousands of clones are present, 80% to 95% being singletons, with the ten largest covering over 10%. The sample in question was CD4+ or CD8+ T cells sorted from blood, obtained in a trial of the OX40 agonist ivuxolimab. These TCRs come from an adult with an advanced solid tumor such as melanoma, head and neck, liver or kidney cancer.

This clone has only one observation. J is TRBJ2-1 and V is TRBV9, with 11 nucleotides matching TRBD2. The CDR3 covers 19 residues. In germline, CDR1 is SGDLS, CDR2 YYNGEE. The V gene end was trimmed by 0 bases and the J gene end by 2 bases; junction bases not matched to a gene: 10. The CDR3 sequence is CASSVGFLAGGQTYNEQFF. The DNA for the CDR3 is TGTGCCAGCAGCGTAGGTTTTCTAGCGGGAGGACAAACCTACAATGAGCAGTTCTTC.

The CDR3 coding sequence is TGCGCCAGCAGAAGACGGTTGTTGGACACTGAAGCTTTCTTT. Translating gives CASRRRLLDTEAFF. This chain uses TRBV5-1 with TRBJ1-1; D remains unclear. The CDR3 has 14 residues. Per germline, CDR1 SGHRS and CDR2 YFSETQ. The V end was cut by 5 bases, the J end by 3 bases, with 14 bases between. Together with reference TRBV5-1 and TRBJ1-1, the CDR3 gives the full variable domain: KAGVTQTPRYLIKTRGQQVTLSCSPISGHRSVSWYQQTPGQGLQFLFEYFSETQRNKGNFPGRFSGRQFSNSRSEMNVSTLELGDSALYLCASRRRLLDTEAFFGQGTRLTVV.

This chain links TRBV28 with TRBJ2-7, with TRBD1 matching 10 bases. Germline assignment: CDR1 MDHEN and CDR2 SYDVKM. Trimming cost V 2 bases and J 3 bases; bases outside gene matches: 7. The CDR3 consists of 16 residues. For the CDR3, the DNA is TGTGCCAGCAGTTTACGGGACAGGGGTAGACTCTACGAGCAGTACTTC. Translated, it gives CASSLRDRGRLYEQYF. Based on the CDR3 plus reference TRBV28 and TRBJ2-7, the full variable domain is DVKVTQSSRYLVKRTGEKVFLECVQDMDHENMFWYRQDPGLGLRLIYFSYDVKMKEKGDIPEGYSVSREKKERFSLILESASTNQTSMYLCASSLRDRGRLYEQYFGPGTRLTVT.

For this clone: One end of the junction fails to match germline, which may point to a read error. CDR3 coding DNA: TGTGCCAGCAGCCCCGCGGGGTTC. Its translation is CASSPAGF. V is TRBV9 and J is TRBJ2-4, with D possibly matching TRBD2 (6 bases). The CDR3 runs 8 residues. Germline V gene sequence: CDR1 SGDLS, CDR2 YYNGEE.

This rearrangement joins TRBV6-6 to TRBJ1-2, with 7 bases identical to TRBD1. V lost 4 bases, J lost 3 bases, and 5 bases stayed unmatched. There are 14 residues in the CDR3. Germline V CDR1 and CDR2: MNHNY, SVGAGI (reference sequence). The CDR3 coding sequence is TGTGCCAGCAGTTCCCCCGGGACAGACTATGGCTACACCTTC. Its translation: CASSSPGTDYGYTF.

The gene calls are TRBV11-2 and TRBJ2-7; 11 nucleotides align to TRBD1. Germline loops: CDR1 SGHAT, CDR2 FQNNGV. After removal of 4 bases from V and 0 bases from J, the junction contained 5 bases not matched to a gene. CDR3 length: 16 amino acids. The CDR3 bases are TGTGCCAGCAGCTCGGACAGGGGGCTGAGCTCCTACGAGCAGTACTTC. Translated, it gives CASSSDRGLSSYEQYF.

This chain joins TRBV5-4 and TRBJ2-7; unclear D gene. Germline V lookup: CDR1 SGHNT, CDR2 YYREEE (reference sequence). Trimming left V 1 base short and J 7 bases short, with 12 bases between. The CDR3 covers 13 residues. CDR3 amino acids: CASSLSTSVEQYF. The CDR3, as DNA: TGTGCCAGCAGCTTGTCCACGAGCGTTGAGCAGTACTTC.

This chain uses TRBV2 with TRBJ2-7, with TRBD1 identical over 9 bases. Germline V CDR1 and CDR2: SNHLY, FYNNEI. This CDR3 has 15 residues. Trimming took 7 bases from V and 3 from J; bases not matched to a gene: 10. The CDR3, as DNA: TGTGCCAGCAACGAGGCACAGGGGGCGAGCTACGAGCAGTACTTC. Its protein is CASNEAQGASYEQYF.

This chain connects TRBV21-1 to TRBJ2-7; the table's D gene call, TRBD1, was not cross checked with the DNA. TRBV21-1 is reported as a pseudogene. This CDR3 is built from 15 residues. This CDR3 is CASRLRGPGSYEQYF. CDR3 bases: TGTGCCAGCCGGCTCAGGGGGCCGGGCTCCTACGAGCAGTACTTC.